This T cell receptor (beta chain) derives from a study of blood T cell repertoires in COVID-19. Looking at the study overall: Material from acute and convalescent COVID-19 was sourced from the United States, Italy and Spain.

Profiling relied on immunoSEQ multiplex PCR, and the TCRdb table lists in-frame clones only, not all of them. The sample records just over 200,000 clones, 86% being singletons. Germline CDR1 reads MNHNS; CDR2 reads SASEGT. The CDR3 extends over 16 amino acids. Trimming removed 3 bases from V and 7 bases from J; junction bases left unmatched: 11. This receptor was taken from an elderly man with acute or convalescent COVID-19. The sample taken for sequencing was peripheral blood. The rearrangement joins TRBV6-1 to TRBJ1-4; the match to TRBD1 covers 7 bases. CDR3 sequence (DNA): TGTGCCAGCAGTGACTGGGGTTCCGGGACAGCTGAAAAACTGTTTTTT. Translation: CASSDWGSGTAEKLFF.